This T cell receptor (beta chain) was found in a study of T cells after yellow fever vaccination (dated by TCRdb to the late 2010s). In terms of the full investigation: The SMART-Seq v4 Ultra Low Input RNA kit was used to prepare libraries from fractions with low cell numbers. Two healthy male donors, one aged 18 to 30 and one aged 30 to 40 years, were included in the cohort. Blood samples were taken at several timepoints before and after primary and secondary immunization, and bulk PBMC replicates and cell subsets were isolated. To follow T-cell clones before and after both primary and booster YFV17D yellow fever vaccination, bulk TCR alpha and beta repertoires underwent longitudinal sequencing. Findings and caveats that apply to the study as a whole: Most clones expanded after primary vaccination (almost 98% of CD4 and over 80% of CD8) were re-detected after the booster, suggesting that broad memory maintenance occurred. Compared with the primary T-cell response, the secondary T-cell response was weaker but faster, peaking on day 5 rather than day 15. FACS-sorted repertoires could contain abundant contaminating clonotypes from the bulk population, so computational filtering was required. Because the study included only a couple of donors, the extent to which the findings can be generalized is limited. A small fraction of clonotypes appeared in both the CD4 and CD8 compartments, likely as a result of convergent recombination.

This specimen's treatment or condition label, per the study, means: live attenuated yellow fever vaccine strain. Two biological replicates of bulk PBMCs were collected at each blood-draw timepoint. PBMCs were isolated from peripheral blood using a standard Ficoll-Paque protocol. TriZol was used to extract RNA from bulk PBMCs, from CD4 and CD8 fractions, and from dextramer-positive and dextramer-negative fractions. In its sample, this clonotype was seen many times. Its antigen target is currently unknown. Per-nucleotide qualities are absent, and no much larger clonotype sits a single base away. The sequencer was an Illumina NovaSeq 6000. TCR cDNA was synthesized by 5'RACE template switching, which introduced a universal primer site and unique molecular identifiers. Priming for cDNA synthesis came from both the TCR alpha and TCR beta constant segments. Library amplification used two PCR steps, and the second PCR step added sample barcodes and sequencing adapters. Libraries were sequenced on Illumina HiSeq 2500 (2x100 bp) or NovaSeq (2x150 bp). The authors processed their data as follows. Reads were demultiplexed and collapsed into UMI consensus sequences with MIGEC, and V(D)J alignment was performed with MiXCR. Clonotypes responding to the vaccine were identified with edgeR on replicate PBMC samples, with the criteria of FDR below 0.01 and a log2 fold change above 5 up to day 15. Each bulk clonotype was labeled CD4 or CD8 based on which sequenced repertoire, CD4 or CD8, contained the clonotype at higher abundance. TCRdb reworked the public reads: Q25 trimming with fastp, MiXCR clone assembly, productive beta chains retained. Identical CDR3 protein sequences are pooled into one entry, listed with their most common genes and DNA. These V and J calls are TCRdb output, not the study's own analysis. For this sample the table gives 400,000 or so distinct CDR3 sequences, of which roughly a sixth were detected only once. The ten largest account for about 18% of the sample.

The CDR3, from cysteine to phenylalanine, totals 13 residues. Kept here is only the CDR3 DNA, which spans 39 bases and is read in frame from base 1. For CDR1 and CDR2, the germline V gene (reference sequence) lists SEHNR and FQNEAQ. For this chain, trimming is 3 bases at the V end and 8 bases at the J end, and the number of junction bases without a gene match is 6. The V and J genes are TRBV7-9 and TRBJ1-1, with TRBD1 identical over 7 junction bases. The sequence derives from a man younger than 30 who received the YFV17D yellow fever vaccine. The sequences come from PBMCs, collected before the yellow fever booster vaccination. The sequenced DNA: TGTGCCAGCAGCTTTACCGAGGGGGCGGAAGCTTTCTTT. Translation gives CASSFTEGAEAFF.